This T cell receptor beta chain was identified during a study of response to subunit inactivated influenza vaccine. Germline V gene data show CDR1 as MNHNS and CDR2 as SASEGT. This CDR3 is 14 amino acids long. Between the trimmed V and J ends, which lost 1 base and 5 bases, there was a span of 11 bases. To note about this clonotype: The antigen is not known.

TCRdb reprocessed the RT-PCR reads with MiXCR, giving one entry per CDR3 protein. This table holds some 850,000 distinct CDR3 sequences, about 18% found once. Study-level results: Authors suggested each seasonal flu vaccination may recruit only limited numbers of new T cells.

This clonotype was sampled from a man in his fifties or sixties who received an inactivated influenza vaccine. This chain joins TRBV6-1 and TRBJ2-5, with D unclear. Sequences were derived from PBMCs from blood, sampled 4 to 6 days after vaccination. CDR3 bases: TGTGCCAGCAGTGAAGGTGTCCTGCGGGAGACCCAGTACTTC. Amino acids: CASSEGVLRETQYF.